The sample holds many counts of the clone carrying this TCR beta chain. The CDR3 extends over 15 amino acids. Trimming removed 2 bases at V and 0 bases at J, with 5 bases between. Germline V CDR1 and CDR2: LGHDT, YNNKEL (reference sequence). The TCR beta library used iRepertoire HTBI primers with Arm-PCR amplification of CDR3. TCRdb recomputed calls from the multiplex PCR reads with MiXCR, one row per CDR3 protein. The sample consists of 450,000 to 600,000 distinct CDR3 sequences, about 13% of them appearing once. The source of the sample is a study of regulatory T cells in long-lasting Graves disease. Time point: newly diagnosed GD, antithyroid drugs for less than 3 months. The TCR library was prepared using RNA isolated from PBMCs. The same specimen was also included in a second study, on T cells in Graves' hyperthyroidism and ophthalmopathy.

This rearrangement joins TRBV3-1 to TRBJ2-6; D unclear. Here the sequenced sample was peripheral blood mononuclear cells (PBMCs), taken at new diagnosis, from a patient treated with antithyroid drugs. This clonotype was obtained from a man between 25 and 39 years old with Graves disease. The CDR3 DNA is TGTGCCAGCAGCCAAAGGCCCTCTGGGGCCAACGTCCTGACTTTC. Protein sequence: CASSQRPSGANVLTF.